The 26 T cell receptor beta chains presented below share a single source sample, sequenced in a study of blood T cell repertoires in COVID-19. Profiling relied on immunoSEQ multiplex PCR, and the TCRdb table lists in-frame clones only, not all of them. The sample holds tens of thousands of clones; around 84% are singletons and the top ten take roughly 13%. The specimen sequenced was peripheral blood. The receptors come from a human donor in a cohort sampled during active COVID-19.

The chain carries TRBV3-1 (or the pseudogene TRBV3-2) and TRBJ1-1, with TRBD1 matching 9 bases. The length of the CDR3 is 16 residues. Germline lookup yields CDR1 LGHDT and CDR2 YNNKEL (reference sequence). V shed 2 bases, J shed 4 bases, and the junction held 8 bases outside the gene matches. The CDR3 DNA sequence: TGTGCCAGCAGCCAACCCCGGACAGGGGCGACCACTGAAGCTTTCTTT. Its protein is CASSQPRTGATTEAFF.

This chain links TRBV28 with TRBJ1-6; TRBD1 matches 11 bases. Germline trimming cut 4 bases from V and 14 bases from J; bases unmatched to any gene: 4. The CDR3 length is 13 residues. The V gene's germline CDR1 is MDHEN and CDR2 SYDVKM. The DNA of the CDR3 is TGTGCCAGCAGTTCGGGACAGGGGGGCTCCCTCCACTTT. Protein sequence: CASSSGQGGSLHF.

The rearrangement links TRBV5-4 to TRBJ1-2; 7 bases match TRBD1. The CDR3 spans 12 residues. The V gene's germline CDR1 is SGHNT and CDR2 YYREEE (reference sequence). V dropped 9 bases and J dropped 2; count of bases not matched to a gene: 4. The CDR3 DNA follows: TGTGCCACTCGACAGGGAAACTATGGCTACACCTTC. Its translation: CATRQGNYGYTF.

The V call is TRBV19, the J call TRBJ2-7, with D uncertain. From germline, CDR1 is LNHDA and CDR2 SQIVND (reference sequence). V lost 3 bases and J lost 2, with 8 bases in between. CDR3 length: 13 amino acids. CDR3 amino acids: CASSMNRAYEQYF. CDR3 in DNA: TGTGCCAGTAGTATGAACCGCGCCTACGAGCAGTACTTC.

The J gene is TRBJ2-7, the V gene TRBV11-2; TRBD1 is a possible D gene (7 bases). CDR1 SGHAT and CDR2 FQNNGV come from the germline V gene. There are 15 residues in the CDR3. Trimming cost V 5 bases and J 5 bases, with 19 bases left between them. The CDR3 coding sequence is TGTGCCAGCAGCCGCATTCAGGGGGGTTGGCACGAGCAGTACTTC. Its translation is CASSRIQGGWHEQYF.

This clone was seen a handful of times. The chain links TRBV2 to TRBJ1-2; 7 bases align to TRBD1. Trimming took 6 bases from V and 4 from J; bases not matched to a gene: 11. Germline V lookup: CDR1 SNHLY, CDR2 FYNNEI. This CDR3 region has 15 residues. Here the CDR3 reads CASSGTAKNSYGYTF. DNA of the CDR3: TGTGCCAGCAGCGGGACAGCGAAAAACTCCTATGGCTACACCTTC.

This clone appeared a few times. This chain connects TRBV5-1 to TRBJ2-3, with 8 nucleotides matching TRBD2. CDR1 SGHRS and CDR2 YFSETQ come from the germline V gene. V shed 6 bases and J 2 bases; nucleotides not matched to a gene: 8. The CDR3 extends over 15 amino acids. CDR3 sequence (DNA): TGCGCCAGCACCCAAGGACTAGCCCCCACAGATACGCAGTATTTT. Protein product: CASTQGLAPTDTQYF.

V is TRBV7-9 and J is TRBJ2-5, with 11 positions matching TRBD2. The CDR3 is made up of 17 amino acids. CDR1 and CDR2 from the germline V gene are SEHNR and FQNEAQ (reference sequence). V shed 5 bases, J shed 5 bases, and the junction held 13 bases outside the gene matches. The DNA for the CDR3 is TGTGCCAGCAGCACCTTGTCTGGGACTAGCGGAACTGAGACCCAGTACTTC. This codes for CASSTLSGTSGTETQYF.

The chain has TRBV2 and TRBJ2-7, with D uncertain. The V end was cut by 7 bases, the J end by 0 bases, with 4 bases between. CDR3 length: 11 residues. The germline V gene encodes CDR1 SNHLY and CDR2 FYNNEI. The DNA of the CDR3 is TGTGCCAGCATGAGCTCCTACGAGCAGTACTTC. It yields the protein CASMSSYEQYF.

The V call is TRBV18, the J call TRBJ1-1, with 10 bases fitting TRBD1. Germline CDR1 and CDR2: KGHSH and LQKENI. The ends lost 5 bases at V and 1 base at J; junction bases unmatched: 4. CDR3 length equals 15 residues. The CDR3 sequence: CASSYRDRGNTEAFF. Here the CDR3 DNA reads TGTGCCAGCTCATACCGGGACAGGGGGAACACTGAAGCTTTCTTT.

J is TRBJ2-1 and V is TRBV5-1, with 7 nucleotides matching TRBD1. Looked up from germline, CDR1 is SGHRS and CDR2 is YFSETQ. CDR3 length: 14 residues. J was trimmed by 3 bases and V by 0 bases; bases with no gene match: 0. In DNA form, the CDR3 reads TGCGCCAGCAGCTTGGGACAGGGCTACAATGAGCAGTTCTTC. This sequence encodes CASSLGQGYNEQFF.

The chain recombines TRBV7-9 with TRBJ2-3; the match to TRBD2 covers 8 bases. Per the germline V gene, CDR1 is SEHNR and CDR2 is FQNEAQ (reference sequence). With 4 bases clipped from V and 1 base from J, the junction kept 1 base outside the gene matches. The CDR3 runs 14 residues. The chain's CDR3 is CASSSLAGTDTQYF. CDR3 nucleotide sequence: TGTGCCAGCAGCTCACTAGCGGGCACAGATACGCAGTATTTT.

V gene TRBV2 combines with J gene TRBJ1-1; weak D call: TRBD1 (5 bases). Deletions cut 7 bases from V and 1 base from J, with 13 bases between. CDR1 SNHLY and CDR2 FYNNEI come from the germline V gene. The CDR3 is 14 amino acids. As DNA, the CDR3 is TGTGCCAGCAACCCGACAGCCCGGAACACTGAAGCTTTCTTT. Encoded protein: CASNPTARNTEAFF. Looking up the rest from reference TRBV2 and TRBJ1-1 gives the full variable domain: EPEVTQTPSHQVTQMGQEVILRCVPISNHLYFYWYRQILGQKVEFLVSFYNNEISEKSEIFDDQFSVERPDGSNFTLKIRSTKLEDSAMYFCASNPTARNTEAFFGQGTRLTVV.

This chain connects TRBV19 to TRBJ2-3; TRBD2 matches at 11 bases. The germline gives CDR1 LNHDA, CDR2 SQIVND (reference sequence). This CDR3 is built from 18 residues. V was pared by 2 bases and J by 0 bases, with 7 bases of the junction left unmatched. CDR3 amino acids: CASSIPLAGGSSTDTQYF. The CDR3 DNA reads as TGTGCCAGTAGTATACCGCTAGCGGGGGGTTCTAGCACAGATACGCAGTATTTT. The entire variable domain, with the rest obtained from reference TRBV19 and TRBJ2-3, is as follows: DGGITQSPKYLFRKEGQNVTLSCEQNLNHDAMYWYRQDPGQGLRLIYYSQIVNDFQKGDIAEGYSVSREKKESFPLTVTSAQKNPTAFYLCASSIPLAGGSSTDTQYFGPGTRLTVL.

The rearrangement links TRBV9 to TRBJ1-6; perhaps TRBD1 as D (6 bases). This CDR3 is built from 16 residues. CDR1 and CDR2 (germline): SGDLS, YYNGEE. With 3 bases removed from V and 8 bases from J, the gap between germline ends came to 18 bases. The CDR3: CASSAGTPAGDSPLHF. CDR3 DNA: TGTGCCAGCAGCGCGGGGACACCCGCCGGGGATTCACCCCTCCACTTT.

The CDR3 nucleotides are TGTGCCAGCAGCTTGGGGGGTGCGGGCAATCAGCCCCAGCATTTT. Its protein is CASSLGGAGNQPQHF. The rearrangement joins TRBV7-9 to TRBJ1-5, with D perhaps matching TRBD1 (5 bases). With 3 bases removed from V and 2 bases from J, the gap between germline ends came to 11 bases. The CDR3 runs to 15 residues. CDR1 and CDR2 (germline): SEHNR, FQNEAQ (reference sequence).

The CDR3 sequence is CASSVVSSGGGETQYF. The CDR3 region has the DNA TGTGCCAGCAGCGTAGTTTCTAGCGGGGGTGGGGAGACCCAGTACTTC. V is TRBV9 and J is TRBJ2-5; 10 bases match TRBD2. The V gene's germline CDR1 is SGDLS and CDR2 YYNGEE. CDR3 size: 16 residues. With V trimmed by 0 bases and J by 5 bases, 7 bases remained unmatched.

The V and J genes are TRBV6-1 and TRBJ2-3; possible D gene TRBD1, 6 bases. There are 13 residues in the CDR3. Per germline, CDR1 MNHNS and CDR2 SASEGT. Trimming cost V 2 bases and J 9 bases, with 12 bases left between them. The CDR3 bases are TGTGCCAGCAGTGAAAGCAGGGGATGGACGCAGTATTTT. It codes for CASSESRGWTQYF.

The chain uses TRBV5-1 and TRBJ2-3; 9 bases are shared with TRBD1. The germline V gene has CDR1 SGHRS and CDR2 YFSETQ. The V segment lost 4 bases and the J segment 13 bases; nucleotides outside the gene matches: 7. The CDR3 is made up of 12 amino acids. The CDR3 reads CASSIPGQGEYF. CDR3 sequence (DNA): TGCGCCAGCAGCATACCGGGACAGGGAGAGTATTTT.

This clone was counted once. The chain is built from TRBV29-1 and TRBJ2-7; TRBD1 matches 11 bases. Per germline, CDR1 SQVTM and CDR2 ANQGSEA. The CDR3 is made up of 14 amino acids. J lost 3 bases, V lost 6 bases, and 7 bases had no gene match. The CDR3 reads CSVRRDRGDYEQYF. The CDR3 DNA sequence: TGCAGCGTGCGCCGGGACAGGGGGGACTACGAGCAGTACTTC.

The chain is built from TRBV7-3 and TRBJ2-5; TRBD2 is a possible D gene (7 bases). CDR3 length equals 15 residues. V lost 0 bases and J 5 bases, leaving 13 bases between the germline ends. Germline CDR1 and CDR2: SGHTA and FQGTGA. CDR3 sequence reads: CASSLTGGPWETQYF. CDR3 nucleotide sequence: TGTGCCAGCAGCTTAACGGGGGGGCCCTGGGAGACCCAGTACTTC.

This clone was counted once. The rearrangement joins TRBV2 to TRBJ2-2; perhaps TRBD1 as D (6 bases). Germline CDR1 SNHLY, CDR2 FYNNEI. The germline V and J ends were trimmed by 5 bases and 4 bases, with 17 bases remaining between them. The CDR3 sequence is 16 residues long. The CDR3 protein is CASSIRGGSGTGELFF. The CDR3 region has the DNA TGTGCCAGCAGTATCCGAGGGGGTTCAGGCACCGGGGAGCTGTTTTTT.

This clone was recorded once. The chain employs TRBV4-1 and TRBJ2-4; 14 bases map to TRBD2. V dropped 0 bases and J dropped 0; count of bases not matched to a gene: 4. The length of the CDR3 is 19 residues. Germline V gene lookup returns CDR1 MGHRA and CDR2 YSYEKL. CDR3 loop: CASSQEGLAGVVAKNIQYF. CDR3 nucleotides: TGCGCCAGCAGCCAAGAGGGACTAGCGGGGGTCGTAGCCAAAAACATTCAGTACTTC.

This chain connects TRBV11-1 to TRBJ2-5; D possibly corresponds to TRBD1 (5 bases). In germline, CDR1 is SGHAT, CDR2 FQDESV (reference sequence). This CDR3 region has 13 residues. V dropped 3 bases and J dropped 6 bases, with 11 bases sitting between them. DNA for the CDR3: TGTGCCAGCAGCTTTCAGGGTCAGAAGACCCAGTACTTC. Residues: CASSFQGQKTQYF.

The chain carries TRBV27 and TRBJ2-3, with D perhaps matching TRBD2 (6 bases). With 5 bases removed from V and 12 bases from J, the gap between germline ends came to 12 bases. Germline CDR1 and CDR2: MNHEY and SMNVEV (reference sequence). The CDR3 is 11 residues long. The chain's CDR3 is CASSAGLLQYF. The DNA of the CDR3 is TGTGCCAGCAGTGCGGGACTCCTTCAGTATTTT.

V usage is TRBV5-4 and J usage is TRBJ1-4; 9 nucleotides align to TRBD1. The CDR3 runs 15 residues. Germline CDR1 reads SGHNT; CDR2 reads YYREEE (reference sequence). J was trimmed by 8 bases and V by 0 bases; bases with no gene match: 5. This CDR3 reads CASSLVGTGTEKLFF. In DNA form, the CDR3 reads TGTGCCAGCAGCTTGGTAGGGACAGGGACAGAAAAACTGTTTTTT.